This TCR beta chain was documented in a study of T-cell memory formation after mild COVID-19. General observations from the study: A balance of CD4 and CD8 characterized clones contracting day 15 to 85, whereas later expanders leaned CD4+. Confirmation of SARS-CoV-2 specificity was lacking for second-wave clones peaking day 37. CD8+ contracting clones occupied EMRA, while CD4+ ones occupied mainly CM and EM.

This CDR3 contains 15 residues. In germline, CDR1 is SGHRS, CDR2 YFSETQ. The V gene lost 4 bases and the J gene lost 4 bases, with 17 bases spanning the gap. Of note for this clonotype: What it binds is unknown.

5'RACE with constant-segment primers yielded barcoded, UMI-tagged TCR alpha and TCR beta cDNA libraries. TCRdb used MiXCR to reprocess the 5' RACE reads, holding one entry per CDR3 protein. The sample has 190,000 or so distinct CDR3 sequences; more than 9% are singletons. This TCR was sampled from a man younger than 35 who had mild COVID-19 (a few samples of this study predate the infection). Cell type and time point are not known. The rearrangement joins TRBV5-1 to TRBJ1-1; D ambiguous. Sequenced sample: PBMCs or a T cell subset sorted from them (not recorded which). The CDR3 reads CASSPTPGSSTEAFF. CDR3 nucleotides: TGCGCCAGCAGCCCAACCCCGGGGAGTAGCACTGAAGCTTTCTTT.